This TCR beta chain was found in a study of blood T cell repertoires in COVID-19. Turning to the study itself: COVID-19 samples from acute and convalescent phases originated in the United States, Italy and Spain.

Germline CDR1 reads MNHEY; CDR2 reads SVGEGT. There are 18 residues in the CDR3. J gave up 0 bases and V 5 bases, and 11 bases lay outside the gene matches. This clone has only one observation. Original data processing: Reference gene primer amplification in the assay estimated nucleated cell counts. Profiling relied on immunoSEQ multiplex PCR, and the TCRdb table lists in-frame clones only, not all of them. The V and J calls and clone size were taken over from that table, and D and trimming were inferred from the DNA. The data show about 90,000 clones, 90% seen once. The source of this sequence is a middle-aged man with acute or convalescent COVID-19. This chain uses TRBV6-2 or TRBV6-3 with TRBJ2-1; TRBD2 matches 9 bases. The sequencing input was peripheral blood. Here the CDR3 reads CASSAQQGLASSYNEQFF. CDR3 nucleotide sequence: TGTGCCAGCAGTGCACAGCAGGGACTAGCTTCCTCCTACAATGAGCAGTTCTTC.